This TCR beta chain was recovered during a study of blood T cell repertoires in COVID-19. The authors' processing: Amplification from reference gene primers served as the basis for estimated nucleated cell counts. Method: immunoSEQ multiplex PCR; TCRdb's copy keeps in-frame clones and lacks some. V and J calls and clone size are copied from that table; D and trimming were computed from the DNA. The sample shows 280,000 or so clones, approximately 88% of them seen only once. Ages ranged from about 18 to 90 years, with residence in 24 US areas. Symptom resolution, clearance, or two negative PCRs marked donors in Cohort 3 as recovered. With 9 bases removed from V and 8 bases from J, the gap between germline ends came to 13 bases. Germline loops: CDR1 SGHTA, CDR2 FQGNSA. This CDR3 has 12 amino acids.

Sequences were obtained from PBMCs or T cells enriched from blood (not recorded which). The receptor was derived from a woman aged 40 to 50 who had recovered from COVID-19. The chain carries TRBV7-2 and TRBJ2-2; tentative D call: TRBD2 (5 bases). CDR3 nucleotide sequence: TGTGCCAGTAGGGAGTGGGCTGGGGAGCTGTTTTTT. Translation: CASREWAGELFF.